These 13 T cell receptor beta chains came from one sample sequenced in a study of cytomegalovirus exposure and HLA in healthy donors. The study ran its PCR with 60 Vbeta and 13 Jbeta primers. Profiled with immunoSEQ multiplex PCR; TCRdb holds only in-frame clones, not every one. The table has roughly 100,000 clones, around three quarters seen once. Source material: PBMCs. The receptors come from a male donor in good health and CMV-seropositive.

The J gene is TRBJ1-3, the V gene TRBV2; D call uncertain. The CDR3 is made up of 15 amino acids. Per the germline V gene, CDR1 is SNHLY and CDR2 is FYNNEI. V lost 1 base and J lost 0, with 7 bases in between. The CDR3 reads CASSEGQSSGNTIYF. DNA of the CDR3: TGTGCCAGCAGTGAAGGCCAGTCCTCTGGAAACACCATATATTTT. The whole variable domain, filled in from reference TRBV2 and TRBJ1-3, reads EPEVTQTPSHQVTQMGQEVILRCVPISNHLYFYWYRQILGQKVEFLVSFYNNEISEKSEIFDDQFSVERPDGSNFTLKIRSTKLEDSAMYFCASSEGQSSGNTIYFGEGSWLTVV.

This rearrangement joins TRBV9 to TRBJ1-3; 9 nucleotides agree with TRBD1. CDR1 SGDLS and CDR2 YYNGEE come from the germline V gene. The CDR3 is made up of 17 amino acids. With V trimmed by 3 bases and J by 3 bases, 10 bases remained unmatched. CDR3: CASSATLQGAGGNTIYF. Written as DNA, the CDR3 is TGTGCCAGCAGCGCGACCCTACAGGGGGCTGGTGGAAACACCATATATTTT. Supplemented by reference TRBV9 and TRBJ1-3, the full variable domain reads DSGVTQTPKHLITATGQRVTLRCSPRSGDLSVYWYQQSLDQGLQFLIQYYNGEERAKGNILERFSAQQFPDLHSELNLSSLELGDSALYFCASSATLQGAGGNTIYFGEGSWLTVV.

Comments on this clone: An end of the junction differs from the germline gene, which may be a read error. The chain carries TRBV7-7 and TRBJ2-1; D uncertain. This CDR3 comprises 13 residues. Germline lookup yields CDR1 SSHAT and CDR2 FNYEAQ (reference sequence). CDR3 sequence reads: CASSLGPDNEQFF. CDR3 DNA sequence: TGTGCTAGCAGCTTAGGGCCCGACAATGAGCAGTTCTTC.

The chain is built from TRBV6-5 and TRBJ1-2, with D maybe TRBD1 (5 bases). V lost 2 bases, J lost 1 base, and 11 bases lay in between. This CDR3 is built from 15 residues. Germline V gives CDR1 MNHEY, CDR2 SVGAGI. Here the CDR3 reads CASSYGGNRNYGYTF. The CDR3 DNA sequence: TGTGCCAGCAGTTACGGGGGGAATCGTAACTATGGCTACACCTTC.

The chain links TRBV5-4 to TRBJ1-6; D perhaps matches TRBD1 (5 bases). The CDR3 consists of 15 residues. V was cut by 4 bases and J by 7 bases, with 15 bases left in between. CDR1 and CDR2 from the germline V gene are SGHNT and YYREEE (reference sequence). The CDR3 region has the DNA TGTGCCAGCAGCCCGGGCCCTGGGGGGAATTCACCCCTCCACTTT. It yields the protein CASSPGPGGNSPLHF.

The chain couples TRBV13 to TRBJ1-1, with D perhaps matching TRBD1 (5 bases). CDR3 length: 14 amino acids. The V gene lost 8 bases and the J gene lost 3 bases, with 16 bases spanning the gap. Germline loops: CDR1 PRHDT, CDR2 FYEKMQ (reference sequence). The CDR3 reads CASLVGGRDTEAFF. The CDR3 nucleotides are TGTGCCAGCCTTGTAGGTGGCAGGGACACTGAAGCTTTCTTT.

The chain employs TRBV4-1 and TRBJ2-7; a possible D gene is TRBD1 (6 bases). The CDR3 has 17 residues. Trimming shortened V by 1 base and J by 5 bases, and 21 bases separated the two germline ends. Germline lookup yields CDR1 MGHRA and CDR2 YSYEKL. The CDR3 coding sequence is TGCGCCAGCAGCCAAGGGGTGGCCGCAGGGGCACGGGACGAGCAGTACTTC. This translates into CASSQGVAAGARDEQYF.

The chain couples TRBV19 to TRBJ2-7, with 10 nucleotides matching TRBD1. Germline V CDR1 and CDR2: LNHDA, SQIVND (reference sequence). The CDR3 has 14 residues. The junction had 6 bases not matched to a gene; V was cut back by 5 bases and J by 5 bases. DNA of the CDR3: TGTGCCAGTAGTCCGGACAGGGGGTACCACGAGCAGTACTTC. Encoded protein: CASSPDRGYHEQYF.

The V and J genes are TRBV2 and TRBJ2-5; 8 bases are shared with TRBD2. The CDR3 spans 14 residues. V shed 8 bases, J shed 1 base, and the junction held 6 bases outside the gene matches. Germline loops: CDR1 SNHLY, CDR2 FYNNEI. This chain's CDR3 is CASAPGGVQETQYF. The CDR3 DNA reads TGTGCCAGCGCCCCCGGGGGGGTCCAAGAGACCCAGTACTTC. Using reference TRBV2 and TRBJ2-5 for the parts outside the CDR3, the full variable domain is EPEVTQTPSHQVTQMGQEVILRCVPISNHLYFYWYRQILGQKVEFLVSFYNNEISEKSEIFDDQFSVERPDGSNFTLKIRSTKLEDSAMYFCASAPGGVQETQYFGPGTRLLVL.

Regarding this clone: One junction end disagrees with the germline gene, perhaps due to a read error. The CDR3 is CDSSPLGRVTEAFF. In DNA form, the CDR3 reads TGTGACAGCAGCCCTCTGGGCAGGGTCACTGAAGCTTTCTTT. This chain uses TRBV9 with TRBJ1-1, with D possibly TRBD1 on 5 matching bases. The CDR3 runs to 14 residues. Germline V gene lookup returns CDR1 SGDLS and CDR2 YYNGEE.

V gene TRBV19 combines with J gene TRBJ2-5; 8 bases align to TRBD2. This CDR3 has 15 residues. Per the germline V gene, CDR1 is LNHDA and CDR2 is SQIVND (reference sequence). The V segment lost 9 bases and the J segment 6 bases; nucleotides outside the gene matches: 15. The CDR3 loop reads CASSPPGLGRKTQYF. Written as DNA, the CDR3 is TGTGCCAGCTCCCCCCCGGGACTAGGGAGGAAGACCCAGTACTTC.

The CDR3 here is CASTTGAANSPLHF. As DNA, the CDR3 is TGTGCCAGTACGACAGGGGCCGCTAATTCACCCCTCCACTTT. The V call is TRBV7-2, the J call TRBJ1-6; TRBD1 matches at 8 bases. V trimming: 9 bases; J trimming: 6 bases; junction bases outside the gene matches: 7. Germline values: CDR1 SGHTA, CDR2 FQGNSA. The CDR3 has 14 amino acids.

The chain joins TRBV2 to TRBJ1-1; 7 bases agree with TRBD1. The germline V gene encodes CDR1 SNHLY and CDR2 FYNNEI. There are 14 residues in the CDR3. Unmatched junction bases numbered 7, after V lost 5 bases and J lost 4 bases. CDR3 sequence: CASSLRQGPTEAFF. CDR3 bases: TGTGCCAGCAGTTTACGACAGGGTCCCACTGAAGCTTTCTTT. Combining the CDR3 with reference TRBV2 and TRBJ1-1 gives the whole variable domain EPEVTQTPSHQVTQMGQEVILRCVPISNHLYFYWYRQILGQKVEFLVSFYNNEISEKSEIFDDQFSVERPDGSNFTLKIRSTKLEDSAMYFCASSLRQGPTEAFFGQGTRLTVV.